Listed below are T cell receptor beta chains from one sample, sequenced in a study of somatic mutations in cytotoxic T cells in rheumatoid arthritis. Libraries were prepared by immunoSEQ multiplex PCR; TCRdb keeps only in-frame clonotypes and omits some of them. This table holds around 29,000 clones, approximately 78% found once. Sequencing input: CD8+ T cells sorted from blood. The receptors were sampled from an adult with rheumatoid arthritis. Both conserved end residues are part of each CDR3. Each record gives: V gene, J gene, CDR3 length, D gene, clone size, CDR3 DNA, CDR3 protein. The D gene is left open where the match is weak. Not every row has a clone size; where given, it reads once, few, many or a size class.

>TRBV2|TRBJ1-1|13|NA|NA
TGTGCCAGCAGTGCAGGCAGGGTAACTGAAGCTTTCTTT
CASSAGRVTEAFF
>TRBV15|TRBJ2-1|15|NA|NA
TGTGCCACCAGCAGAGGACAGGAGGGGGGCAATGAGCAGTTCTTC
CATSRGQEGGNEQFF
>TRBV28|TRBJ2-2|16|TRBD2|NA
TGTGCCAGCAGTGTCCTAGCGGGGGATCCACAGGAGGAGCTGTTTTTT
CASSVLAGDPQEELFF
>TRBV14|TRBJ1-2|15|NA|NA
TGTGCCAGCAGCCACGGAGGGGAATGGAGGCATGGCTACACCTTC
CASSHGGEWRHGYTF
>TRBV2|TRBJ1-5|14|TRBD1|NA
TGTGCCAGCAAGAGAGACAGGGGAAATCAGCCCCAGCATTTT
CASKRDRGNQPQHF
>TRBV15|TRBJ1-1|13|TRBD1|NA
TGTGCCACCAGCAGATCAGGGGGCCCTGAAGCTTTCTTT
CATSRSGGPEAFF
>TRBV7-6|TRBJ2-7|17|TRBD2|NA
TGTGCCAGCAGCTCACCCAGGGGGACTAGCGTCTCCTACGAGCAGTACTTC
CASSSPRGTSVSYEQYF
>TRBV4-1|TRBJ2-1|17|NA|once
TGCGCCAGCAGCCAAGAGGCTACGGTCAGCTCCTACAATGAGCAGTTCTTC
CASSQEATVSSYNEQFF
>TRBV7-9|TRBJ2-7|13|NA|few
TGTGCCAGCAGCCCTCCCCTGGGCGACGAGCAGTACTTC
CASSPPLGDEQYF
>TRBV7-8|TRBJ2-7|15|TRBD2|NA
TGTGCCAGCAGCTTTTTCAGCGGGAGCCCCTACGAGCAGTACTTC
CASSFFSGSPYEQYF
>TRBV7-9|TRBJ2-3|18|TRBD2|NA
TGTGCCAGCAGCTTAGGAGGACTAGAGCCCCATGGGGTGGATACGCAGTATTTT
CASSLGGLEPHGVDTQYF
>TRBV6-5|TRBJ1-2|14|TRBD1|NA
TGTGCCAGCAGTTACCAGGGGGGAGAAGGCGGCTACACCTTC
CASSYQGGEGGYTF
>TRBV4-3|TRBJ2-7|13|NA|NA
TGCGCCAGCAGCCAAGACGGCGGCTACGAGCAGTACTTC
CASSQDGGYEQYF
>TRBV11-3|TRBJ2-3|15|TRBD2|NA
TGTGCCAGCAGCTCCCGGGAGGAGAGCACAGATACGCAGTATTTT
CASSSREESTDTQYF
>TRBV5-1|TRBJ1-1|16|NA|NA
TGCGCCAGCAGCTTGGGGGTCGTCCCCTTGAACACTGAAGCTTTCTTT
CASSLGVVPLNTEAFF
>TRBV7-6|TRBJ2-5|15|TRBD2|few
TGTGCCAGCAGCCGTGGACTAGCGGGATGGGAGACCCAGTACTTC
CASSRGLAGWETQYF
>TRBV7-9|TRBJ1-5|12|NA|few
TGTGCCAGCAGCCTCGGACAACAGCCCCAGCATTTT
CASSLGQQPQHF
>TRBV6-5|TRBJ1-4|13|NA|NA
TGTGCCAGCAGGCCTCCAATGGGTGAAAAACTGTTTTTT
CASRPPMGEKLFF
>TRBV7-9|TRBJ2-5|14|NA|NA
TGTGCCAGCAGCTTGGGACTCATCGGGGAGACCCAGTACTTC
CASSLGLIGETQYF
>TRBV15|TRBJ2-3|13|NA|NA
TGTGCCACCAGCAGAGTCAGGGCAGATACGCAGTATTTT
CATSRVRADTQYF
>TRBV28|TRBJ1-6|15|NA|NA
TGTGCCAGCAGTTTGCCCGGGACCTCTAATTCACCCCTCCACTTT
CASSLPGTSNSPLHF
>TRBV29-1|TRBJ2-2|11|NA|once
TGCAGCGCCGAGGGCTTGGGGGAGCTGTTTTTT
CSAEGLGELFF
>TRBV4-1|TRBJ2-3|13|NA|NA
TGCGCCAGCAGCCAACTGCGCACAGATACGCAGTATTTT
CASSQLRTDTQYF
>TRBV13|TRBJ2-7|15|TRBD2|NA
TGTGCCAGCAGCCTGGGACTAGCGGGGGACTACGAGCAGTACTTC
CASSLGLAGDYEQYF
>TRBV14|TRBJ2-7|11|TRBD2|few
TGTGCCAGCGGACTAGTCTACGAGCAGTACTTC
CASGLVYEQYF
>TRBV7-9|TRBJ1-2|14|NA|NA
TGTGCCAGCAGACGCGGACAGTTGCCCGGGGGCTACACCTTC
CASRRGQLPGGYTF
>TRBV7-8|TRBJ2-6|16|NA|NA
TGTGCCAGCAGCTTAGGGACAGCTTCTGGGGCCAACGTCCTGACTTTC
CASSLGTASGANVLTF
>TRBV7-9|TRBJ2-7|12|NA|NA
TGTGCCAGCAGCTTACCAAGGAGGGAGCAGTACTTC
CASSLPRREQYF
>TRBV10-3|TRBJ2-5|12|NA|NA
TGTGCCATCAGTGAGATAGACGGTCTCCAGTACTTC
CAISEIDGLQYF
>TRBV4-1|TRBJ1-5|15|NA|NA
TGCGCCAGCAGCCTCCGACGGGATAGCAATCAGCCCCAGCATTTT
CASSLRRDSNQPQHF
>TRBV5-1|TRBJ2-5|15|TRBD1|NA
TGCGCCAGCAGCTTATCGGGACAGGGGAAAGAGACCCAGTACTTC
CASSLSGQGKETQYF
>TRBV5-1|TRBJ1-1|13|NA|once
TGCGCCAGCAGCTTGGCCGTGAACACTGAAGCTTTCTTT
CASSLAVNTEAFF
>TRBV15|TRBJ2-7|15|TRBD1|NA
TGTGCCACCAGTTCCGGGACAGTGAACTCCTACGAGCAGTACTTC
CATSSGTVNSYEQYF
>TRBV7-3|TRBJ2-1|12|NA|NA
TGTGCCAGCAGCTTAACCGGGAATGAGCAGTTCTTC
CASSLTGNEQFF
>TRBV5-4|TRBJ2-5|18|TRBD2|NA
TGTGCCAGCAGCTTATTTGGGAGTGGACTAGCGTTTCAAGAGACCCAGTACTTC
CASSLFGSGLAFQETQYF
>TRBV30|TRBJ1-1|14|NA|NA
TGTGCCTGGAGTCCGGTGGGGACATTCACTGAAGCTTTCTTT
CAWSPVGTFTEAFF
>TRBV2|TRBJ2-1|14|NA|NA
TGTGCCACCCTGGGGGCGGGAGCTTACAATGAGCAGTTCTTC
CATLGAGAYNEQFF
>TRBV27|TRBJ2-1|15|NA|NA
TGTGCCAGCAGCTTTCTAGAAAGCTCCTACAATGAGCAGTTCTTC
CASSFLESSYNEQFF
>TRBV10-2|TRBJ1-2|13|NA|few
TGCGCCAGCAGTGAGAACAGAAACTATGGCTACACCTTC
CASSENRNYGYTF
>TRBV5-1|TRBJ2-1|18|TRBD1|once
TGCGCCAGCAGCCCTGGGAGAGGGGGCGAAGACTTCTACAATGAGCAGTTCTTC
CASSPGRGGEDFYNEQFF
>TRBV7-2|TRBJ2-7|15|NA|medium-sized
TGTGCCAGCAGCTTAGTAGGGGGGGGGCGAAACGAGCAGTACTTC
CASSLVGGGRNEQYF
>TRBV28|TRBJ2-3|18|TRBD2|NA
TGTGCCAGCAGTTGTAGACTACTAGCGAGCGCTCATACAGATACGCAGTATTTT
CASSCRLLASAHTDTQYF
>TRBV4-2|TRBJ2-3|16|TRBD2|few
TGTGCCAGCAGCCCCTTCCGGGGGGAAGGCACAGATACGCAGTATTTT
CASSPFRGEGTDTQYF
>TRBV11-2|TRBJ2-3|15|TRBD2|once
TGTGCCAGCAGCTTATTAGCGGGCCCTACAGATACGCAGTATTTT
CASSLLAGPTDTQYF
>TRBV6-5|TRBJ1-5|13|TRBD1|NA
TGTGCCAGCACCGGATCGACAGGGAAGGTTCAGCATTTT
CASTGSTGKVQHF
>TRBV2|TRBJ2-3|15|NA|NA
TGTGCCAGCACCCGGTGGCGGGGAGATGAACATACGCAGTATTTT
CASTRWRGDEHTQYF
>TRBV5-5|TRBJ2-7|13|NA|NA
TGTGCCAGCAGCTTGGACAGGGGAGGCGAGCAGTACTTC
CASSLDRGGEQYF
>TRBV6-1|TRBJ1-2|12|NA|NA
TGTGCCAGCAGCGGGGTTAACTATGGCTACACCTTC
CASSGVNYGYTF
>TRBV30|TRBJ2-1|18|TRBD2|NA
TGTGCCTGGAGTGCCAGGACTAGCCGAACCCTCTCCTACAATGAGCAGTTCTTC
CAWSARTSRTLSYNEQFF
>TRBV9|TRBJ1-6|14|NA|few
TGTGCCAGCAGCGTAGGGACGGAGAATTCACCCCTCCACTTT
CASSVGTENSPLHF
>TRBV5-4|TRBJ2-5|17|NA|NA
TGTGCCAGCAGCTTTGCTCGCGGGGACCCCTTACAAGAGACCCAGTACTTC
CASSFARGDPLQETQYF
>TRBV5-6|TRBJ2-3|11|NA|NA
TGTGCCAGCAGCTTCACAGATACGCAGTATTTT
CASSFTDTQYF
>TRBV4-1|TRBJ2-7|14|NA|NA
TGCGCCAGCAGCCGAACTCTAGAGATCTACGAGCAGTACTTC
CASSRTLEIYEQYF